Reported below is one T cell receptor beta chain. The CDR3 covers 16 residues. V lost 0 bases and J lost 4; bases outside the gene matches: 7. Germline V lookup: CDR1 SGHRS, CDR2 YFSETQ. The data were obtained in a study of Ad26.COV2.S vaccination and SARS-CoV-2 variants. Study overall: The donor participated in the COV1001 trial, in its Ad26.COV2.S arm. Donor got 5x10^10 or 1x10^11 viral particles of Ad26.COV2.S.

As for treatment: 15 to 20 received Ad26.COV2.S at low or high dose, single or two shots; roughly five received placebo; per-sample allocation not given. After the first vaccine or placebo injection, samples were drawn on day 63. TCRdb's copy holds only in-frame clones and misses some; the assay was immunoSEQ multiplex PCR. This sample has about 410,000 clones; about 90% occur once, and the top ten carry over 1.5%. The TCR comes from a person aged 18 to 65 who received the Ad26.COV2.S COVID-19 vaccine or a placebo. This chain links TRBV5-1 with TRBJ2-7; 10 nucleotides line up with TRBD1. The sample in question was peripheral blood, obtained in a trial of Ad26.COV2.S vaccine versus placebo. The DNA of the CDR3 is TGCGCCAGCAGCTTGGTTGTGGACAGGGGGTCGTACGAGCAGTACTTC. It is translated as CASSLVVDRGSYEQYF.